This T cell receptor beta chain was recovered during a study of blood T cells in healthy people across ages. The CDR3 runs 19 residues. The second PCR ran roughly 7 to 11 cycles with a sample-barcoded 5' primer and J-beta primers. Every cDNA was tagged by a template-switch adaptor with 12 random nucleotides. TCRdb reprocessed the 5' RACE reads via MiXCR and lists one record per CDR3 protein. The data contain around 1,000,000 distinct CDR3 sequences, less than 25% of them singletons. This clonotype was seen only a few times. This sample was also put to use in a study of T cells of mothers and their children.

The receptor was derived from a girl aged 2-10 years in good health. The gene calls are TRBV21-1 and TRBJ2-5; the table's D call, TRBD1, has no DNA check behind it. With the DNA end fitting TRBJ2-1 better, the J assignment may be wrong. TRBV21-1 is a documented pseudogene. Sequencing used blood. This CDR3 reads CASSNARFGLGQGNNEQFF. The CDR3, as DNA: TGTGCCAGCAGCAATGCGCGGTTTGGATTGGGACAGGGGAATAATGAGCAGTTCTTC.